A selection of T cell receptor beta chains follows, all from one sample in a study of lymphopenia after photon versus proton radiotherapy. Produced via immunoSEQ multiplex PCR; TCRdb's table is partial and in-frame only. The table lists some 20,000 clones, 85% to 90% of them singletons. The input for sequencing was peripheral blood, taken from a patient treated with proton-based radiotherapy. The receptors were sampled from a man older than 75 with esophageal cancer. Each CDR3 is given with its conserved first and last residue. D genes are given only for firm matches. Size values are once, few and many counts, or a class for expanded clones, and some rows have none.

j_call clone_size d_call v_call cdr3_nt cdr3_aa
TRBJ2-5 . TRBD1 TRBV27 TGTGCCAGCCCGCCGGGGACAGGGAAGGGGCAAGAGACCCAGTACTTC CASPPGTGKGQETQYF
TRBJ2-1 few . TRBV5-1 TGCGCCAGCAGCCCGAACCCCACCGATTCCTACAATGAGCAGTTCTTC CASSPNPTDSYNEQFF
TRBJ1-2 . TRBD1 TRBV4-3 TGCGCCAGCAGCCAAGCCTGGTCGAGACAGGGGAACTATGGCTACACCTTC CASSQAWSRQGNYGYTF
TRBJ1-4 . TRBD1 TRBV19 TGTGCCAGCAGGGACAGGCGGACTAATGAAAAACTGTTTTTT CASRDRRTNEKLFF
TRBJ1-4 . . TRBV15 TGTGCCACCAGCAGAGATGGGGGACCAAGTGAAAAACTGTTTTTT CATSRDGGPSEKLFF
TRBJ1-5 . . TRBV30 TGTGCCTGGGGACCGGACGGTGGGGCAGATCAGCCCCAGCATTTT CAWGPDGGADQPQHF
TRBJ1-5 once . TRBV2 TGTGCCAGCAGTGAGGAGGGGGATCAGCCCCAGCATTTT CASSEEGDQPQHF
TRBJ1-2 . . TRBV5-4 TGTGCCAGCAGCTTGGGCCCGGACTCTAACTATGGCTACACCTTC CASSLGPDSNYGYTF
TRBJ1-5 . . TRBV18 TGTGCCAGCTCACCAACAAAACTAGGGTTTAGGAGCAATCAGCCCCAGCATTTT CASSPTKLGFRSNQPQHF
TRBJ1-3 . . TRBV9 TGTGCCAGCAGCGGGATCGGACAGCCGGGAAACACCATATATTTT CASSGIGQPGNTIYF
TRBJ2-3 . . TRBV9 TGTGCCAGCAGCGTAGTGGGGAGCACAGATACGCAGTATTTT CASSVVGSTDTQYF
TRBJ2-5 . TRBD2 TRBV27 TGTGCCAGCAGTTTGGCTAGCGGGGAACAAGAGACCCAGTACTTC CASSLASGEQETQYF
TRBJ2-5 . . TRBV7-3 TGTGCCAGCAGCCCGACAGGCCGGGGAGAGACCCAGTACTTC CASSPTGRGETQYF
TRBJ1-2 . . TRBV4-1 TGCGCCAGCAGCCAAGGGCCCAGTACCTATGGCTACACCTTC CASSQGPSTYGYTF
TRBJ2-5 . . TRBV7-2 TGTGCCAGCAGCTTAGGGCTCCGGTCCAGGGTAGAGACCCAGTACTTC CASSLGLRSRVETQYF
TRBJ2-3 . . TRBV11-2 TGTGCCAGCAGCTTGGAAGCGGAAAGCACAGATACGCAGTATTTT CASSLEAESTDTQYF
TRBJ2-7 . . TRBV30 TGTGCCCTGGGTGGGAGCGGCAACTACGAGCAGTACTTC CALGGSGNYEQYF
TRBJ2-3 . TRBD2 TRBV19 TGTGCCAGTAGTGCCCGGGAGGGCACAGATACGCAGTATTTT CASSAREGTDTQYF
TRBJ1-1 . . TRBV11-2 TGTGCCAGCGGTCTAAGAAACACTGAAGCTTTCTTT CASGLRNTEAFF
TRBJ1-1 . . TRBV19 TGTGCCAGTACCCCTCTCACCCCTGGGGGTGAAGCTTTCTTT CASTPLTPGGEAFF
TRBJ2-7 . . TRBV15 TGTGCCACCAGCAGAGTTGGGGGAGGGGGCGCGTTTGAGCAGTACTTC CATSRVGGGGAFEQYF
TRBJ2-1 . TRBD2 TRBV5-4 TGTGCCAGCAGCTTGGCCCGGGGGGGCGGGTCCTACAATGAGCAGTTCTTC CASSLARGGGSYNEQFF
TRBJ2-5 . . TRBV19 TGTGCCAGTAGTATAATGGGGGGCCAAGAGACCCAGTACTTC CASSIMGGQETQYF
TRBJ1-2 few . TRBV18 TGTGCCAGCTCACCACGAGGGGAAAACTATGGCTACACCTTC CASSPRGENYGYTF
TRBJ2-1 . . TRBV10-3 TGTGCCAGCCGTCCGGGACTGGCTTCTTACAATGAGCAGTTCTTC CASRPGLASYNEQFF
TRBJ2-2 once . TRBV7-9 TGTGCCAGCAGCTTAGGGACAGTCGGGGCCGGGGAGCTGTTTTTT CASSLGTVGAGELFF
TRBJ1-3 . . TRBV4-2 TGTGCCAGCAGCCACACAGTTCCCTCTGGAAACACCATATATTTT CASSHTVPSGNTIYF
TRBJ1-2 . . TRBV5-4 TGTGCCAGCAGCCAAGACACCTATGGCTACACCTTC CASSQDTYGYTF
TRBJ2-3 . TRBD2 TRBV27 TGTGCCAGCACACGAGCGGGGGTGCAGTATTTT CASTRAGVQYF
TRBJ2-5 . . TRBV12-5 TGTGCTAGTGGTTTGGTTAGGGTTTTTAATCCGAACAAAGGAACCCAGTACTTC CASGLVRVFNPNKGTQYF
TRBJ2-3 once . TRBV11-2 TGTGCCAGCAGCTTATGGGCCCTAGACACAGATACGCAGTATTTT CASSLWALDTDTQYF
TRBJ1-1 . . TRBV30 TGTGCCTGGAGACGGGACATCATGCGGCCGCGGAACACTGAAGCTTTCTTT CAWRRDIMRPRNTEAFF
TRBJ2-1 . TRBD2 TRBV7-9 TGTGCCAGCAGCCCCACTAGCGGGGGTTACAATGAGCAGTTCTTC CASSPTSGGYNEQFF
TRBJ2-5 . . TRBV11-2 TGTGCCAGCAGCCCTGTGGGGGGCCAAGAGACCCAGTACTTC CASSPVGGQETQYF
TRBJ2-2 . . TRBV4-3 TGCGCCAGCAGCCAAGACAAGGGTAGGCCCGGGGAGCTGTTTTTT CASSQDKGRPGELFF
TRBJ2-2 . TRBD2 TRBV19 TGTGCCAGTAGTTTCCCGACTAGCGGGGGGGCCGGGACCGGGGAGCTGTTTTTT CASSFPTSGGAGTGELFF
TRBJ2-1 . TRBD2 TRBV10-2 TGCGCCAGCAGTGAGGTGTCTAGCGGGAGCTCCTACAATGAGCAGTTCTTC CASSEVSSGSSYNEQFF
TRBJ2-5 . TRBD2 TRBV25-1 TGTGCCAGCAGTCTTGGACTAGCGGGCCAAGAGACCCAGTACTTC CASSLGLAGQETQYF
TRBJ2-3 . TRBD2 TRBV19 TGTGCCAGTAGCAGGACTAGCGTAGCAGATACGCAGTATTTT CASSRTSVADTQYF
TRBJ2-6 . . TRBV11-2 TGTGCCAGCAGGGGACTCGTCGGAACTGGGGCCAACGTCCTGACTTTC CASRGLVGTGANVLTF
TRBJ2-7 . TRBD1 TRBV5-5 TGTGCCAGCAGCTGGCAACAGGGGAAGGGCGAGCAGTACTTC CASSWQQGKGEQYF
TRBJ2-7 . . TRBV4-3 TGCGCCAGCAGCCAAGATACCGCAGCCCCTTACGAGCAGTACTTC CASSQDTAAPYEQYF
TRBJ1-3 . TRBD1 TRBV19 TGTGCCAGTAGCTCGGGGTGGGACAGCTCTGGAAACACCATATATTTT CASSSGWDSSGNTIYF
TRBJ2-5 . . TRBV18 TGTGCCAGCTCACTCCAAGAGACCCAGTACTTC CASSLQETQYF